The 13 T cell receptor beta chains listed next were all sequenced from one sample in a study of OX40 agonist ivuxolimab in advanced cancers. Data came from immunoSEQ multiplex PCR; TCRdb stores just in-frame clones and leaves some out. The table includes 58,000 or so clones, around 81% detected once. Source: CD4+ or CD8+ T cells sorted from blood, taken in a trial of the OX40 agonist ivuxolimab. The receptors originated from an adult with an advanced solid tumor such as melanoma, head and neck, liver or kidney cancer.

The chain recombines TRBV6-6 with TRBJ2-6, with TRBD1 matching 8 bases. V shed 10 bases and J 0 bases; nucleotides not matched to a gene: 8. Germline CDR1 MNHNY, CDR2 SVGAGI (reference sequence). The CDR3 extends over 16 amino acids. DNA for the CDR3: TGTGCCACCCGGGACAGGCCGCACTCTGGGGCCAACGTCCTGACTTTC. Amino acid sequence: CATRDRPHSGANVLTF.

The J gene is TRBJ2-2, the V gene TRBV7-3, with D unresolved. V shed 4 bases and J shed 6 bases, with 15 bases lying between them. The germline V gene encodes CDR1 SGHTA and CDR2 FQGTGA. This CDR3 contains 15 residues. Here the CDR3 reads CASSSRVVGAGELFF. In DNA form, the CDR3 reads TGTGCCAGCAGCTCCCGGGTAGTTGGGGCCGGGGAGCTGTTTTTT.

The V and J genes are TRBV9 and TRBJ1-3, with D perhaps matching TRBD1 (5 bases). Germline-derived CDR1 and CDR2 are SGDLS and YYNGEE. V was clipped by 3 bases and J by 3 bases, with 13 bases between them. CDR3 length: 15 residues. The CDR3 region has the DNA TGTGCCAGCAGCGACCGGGACGGAGATGGAAACACCATATATTTT. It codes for CASSDRDGDGNTIYF.

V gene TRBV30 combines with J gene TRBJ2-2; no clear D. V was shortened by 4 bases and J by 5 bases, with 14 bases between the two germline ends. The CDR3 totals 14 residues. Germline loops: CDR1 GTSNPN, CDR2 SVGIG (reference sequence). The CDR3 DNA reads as TGTGCCTGGACCAGAAGGGCCAGTACCGGGGAGCTGTTTTTT. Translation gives CAWTRRASTGELFF. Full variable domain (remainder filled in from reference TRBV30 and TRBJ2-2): SQTIHQWPATLVQPVGSPLSLECTVEGTSNPNLYWYRQAAGRGLQLLFYSVGIGQISSEVPQNLSASRPQDRQFILSSKKLLLSDSGFYLCAWTRRASTGELFFGEGSRLTVL.

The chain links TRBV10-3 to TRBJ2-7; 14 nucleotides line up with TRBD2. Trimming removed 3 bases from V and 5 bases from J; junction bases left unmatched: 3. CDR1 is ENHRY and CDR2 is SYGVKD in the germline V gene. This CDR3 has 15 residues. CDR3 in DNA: TGTGCCATCAGTGACCCGGGACTAGCGGGAGACGAGCAGTACTTC. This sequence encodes CAISDPGLAGDEQYF.

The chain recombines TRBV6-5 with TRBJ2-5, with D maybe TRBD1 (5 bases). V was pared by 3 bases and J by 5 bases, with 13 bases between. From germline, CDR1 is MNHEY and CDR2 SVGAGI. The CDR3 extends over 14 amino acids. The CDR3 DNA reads TGTGCCAGCAGTTATCGCAGGGAATCGGAGACCCAGTACTTC. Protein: CASSYRRESETQYF.

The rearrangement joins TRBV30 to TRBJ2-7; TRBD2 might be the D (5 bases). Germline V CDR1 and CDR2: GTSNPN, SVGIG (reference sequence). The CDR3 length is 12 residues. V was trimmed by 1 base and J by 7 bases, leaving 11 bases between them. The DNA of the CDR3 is TGTGCCTGGAGTGACTCAACGGGAGAGCAGTACTTC. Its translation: CAWSDSTGEQYF. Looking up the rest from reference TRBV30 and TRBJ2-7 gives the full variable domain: SQTIHQWPATLVQPVGSPLSLECTVEGTSNPNLYWYRQAAGRGLQLLFYSVGIGQISSEVPQNLSASRPQDRQFILSSKKLLLSDSGFYLCAWSDSTGEQYFGPGTRLTVT.

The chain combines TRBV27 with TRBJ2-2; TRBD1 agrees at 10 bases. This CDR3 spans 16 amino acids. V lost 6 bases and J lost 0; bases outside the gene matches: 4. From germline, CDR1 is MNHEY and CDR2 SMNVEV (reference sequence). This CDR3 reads CASSPGQGANTGELFF. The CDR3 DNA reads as TGTGCCAGCAGCCCCGGACAGGGGGCGAACACCGGGGAGCTGTTTTTT.

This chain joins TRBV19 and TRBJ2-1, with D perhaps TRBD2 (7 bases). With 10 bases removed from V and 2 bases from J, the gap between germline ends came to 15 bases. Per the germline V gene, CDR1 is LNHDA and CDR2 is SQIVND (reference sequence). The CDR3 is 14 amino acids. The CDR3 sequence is CATQPGGPYNEQFF. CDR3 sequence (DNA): TGTGCCACCCAGCCGGGGGGCCCCTACAATGAGCAGTTCTTC.

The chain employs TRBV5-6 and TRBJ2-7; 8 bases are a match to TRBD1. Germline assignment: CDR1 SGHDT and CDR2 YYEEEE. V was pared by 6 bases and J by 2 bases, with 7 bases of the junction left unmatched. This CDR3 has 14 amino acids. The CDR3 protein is CASIDRGGTYEQYF. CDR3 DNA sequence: TGTGCCAGCATTGACAGGGGTGGGACCTACGAGCAGTACTTC.

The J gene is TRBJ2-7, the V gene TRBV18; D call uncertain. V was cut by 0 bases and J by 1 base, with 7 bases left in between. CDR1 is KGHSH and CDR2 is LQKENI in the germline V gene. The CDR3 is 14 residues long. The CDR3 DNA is TGTGCCAGCTCACCACCACAGTTATCCTACGAGCAGTACTTC. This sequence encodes CASSPPQLSYEQYF.

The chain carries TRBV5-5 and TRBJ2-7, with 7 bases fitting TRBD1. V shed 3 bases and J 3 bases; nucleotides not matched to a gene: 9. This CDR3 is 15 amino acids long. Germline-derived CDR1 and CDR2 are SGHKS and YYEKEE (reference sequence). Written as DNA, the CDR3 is TGTGCCAGCAGCTCCCGACAGGGTTTCAGCTACGAGCAGTACTTC. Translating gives CASSSRQGFSYEQYF.

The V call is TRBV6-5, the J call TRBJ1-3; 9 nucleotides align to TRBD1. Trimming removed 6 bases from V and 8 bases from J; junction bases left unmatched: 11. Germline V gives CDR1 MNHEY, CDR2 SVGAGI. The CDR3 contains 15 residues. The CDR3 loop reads CASSLFPGQGDTIYF. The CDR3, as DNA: TGTGCCAGCAGCCTCTTCCCGGGACAGGGTGACACCATATATTTT.